One and the same sample provided the 30 T cell receptor beta chains below, sequenced in a study of T cell repertoires in cytomegalovirus infection. TCRdb re-called the reads with MiXCR, one entry per CDR3 protein. The sample holds about 920,000 distinct CDR3 sequences, approximately 31% seen once. These receptors have no identified antigens. The input for sequencing was cultured CD8+ T cells from PBMCs, taken from culture after CMV antigen stimulation. These receptor sequences come from a human donor in good health (CMV status not recorded). Some clones in this sample may be carry-over from other donors' samples.

This clonotype appeared a single time. A much bigger clone sits one base away, suggesting this may be a read error. J is TRBJ2-2 and V is TRBV5-4; D gene ambiguous. Germline V CDR1 and CDR2: SGHNT, YYREEE (reference sequence). The CDR3 extends over 13 amino acids. V was cut by 3 bases and J by 3 bases, with 6 bases left in between. The CDR3 loop is CASSSRDTGELFF. For the CDR3, the DNA is TGTGCCAGCAGCTCCCGGGACACCGGGGAGCTGTTTTTT. Combining the CDR3 with reference TRBV5-4 and TRBJ2-2 gives the whole variable domain ETGVTQSPTHLIKTRGQQVTLRCSSQSGHNTVSWYQQALGQGPQFIFQYYREEENGRGNFPPRFSGLQFPNYSSELNVNALELDDSALYLCASSSRDTGELFFGEGSRLTVL.

The chain links TRBV5-6 to TRBJ2-1; D might be TRBD2 (5 bases). V was trimmed by 0 bases and J by 10 bases, leaving 17 bases between them. The CDR3 consists of 15 residues. Germline V gene sequence: CDR1 SGHDT, CDR2 YYEEEE. The CDR3: CASSLGYGIGKEQFF. The CDR3 DNA is TGTGCCAGCAGCTTGGGTTACGGGATCGGCAAAGAGCAGTTCTTC.

This clonotype has just a few counts. V is TRBV7-3 and J is TRBJ2-3; unclear D gene. V was cut by 5 bases and J by 2 bases, with 23 bases left in between. The CDR3 length is 18 residues. CDR1 is SGHTA, CDR2 FQGTGA, per germline. CDR3 amino acids: CASSPRRAGSPDTDTQYF. As DNA, the CDR3 is TGTGCCAGCAGCCCACGCCGCGCAGGATCTCCCGACACAGATACGCAGTATTTT.

The chain joins TRBV4-1 to TRBJ1-4; D is perhaps TRBD1 (5 bases). V was cut by 8 bases and J by 10 bases, with 14 bases left in between. Germline-derived CDR1 and CDR2 are MGHRA and YSYEKL. CDR3 length equals 12 residues. The CDR3 sequence is CASALPGPKLFF. CDR3 sequence (DNA): TGCGCCAGCGCACTCCCGGGGCCAAAACTGTTTTTT.

CDR3 DNA: TGTGCCAGCAGTTTATCCGGGCTAAATTCACCCCTCCACTTT. Its protein product is CASSLSGLNSPLHF. The chain is built from TRBV27 and TRBJ1-6, with D unclear. CDR3 size: 14 residues. The germline gives CDR1 MNHEY, CDR2 SMNVEV (reference sequence). Between the trimmed V and J ends, which lost 0 bases and 7 bases, there was a span of 7 bases.

This clonotype was detected only a few times. The CDR3 here is CASSPIDIFGPQFF. The DNA for the CDR3 is TGTGCCAGCAGCCCCATAGACATTTTCGGTCCCCAGTTCTTC. This chain uses TRBV28 with TRBJ2-1; no definite D call. The CDR3 is 14 residues long. Germline V gene data show CDR1 as MDHEN and CDR2 as SYDVKM. Trimming removed 6 bases at V and 13 bases at J, with 22 bases between.

This rearrangement joins TRBV27 to TRBJ2-3; unclear D gene. The CDR3 is 18 amino acids. V lost 3 bases and J lost 0, with 19 bases in between. CDR1 is MNHEY, CDR2 SMNVEV, per germline (reference sequence). The CDR3 DNA follows: TGTGCCAGCAGTTTTACCCCCCTTTATGGCGCTAGCACAGATACGCAGTATTTT. Translation gives CASSFTPLYGASTDTQYF.

The chain couples TRBV7-9 to TRBJ2-7; D is possibly TRBD1 (5 bases). Germline V gene sequence: CDR1 SEHNR, CDR2 FQNEAQ (reference sequence). Trimming shortened V by 3 bases and J by 4 bases, and 13 bases separated the two germline ends. The CDR3 has 14 amino acids. CDR3 amino acids: CASSFKGQDYEQYF. The CDR3 nucleotides read TGTGCCAGCAGCTTTAAGGGGCAGGATTACGAGCAGTACTTC. The full variable domain, completed using reference TRBV7-9 and TRBJ2-7, is DTGVSQNPRHKITKRGQNVTFRCDPISEHNRLYWYRQTLGQGPEFLTYFQNEAQLEKSRLLSDRFSAERPKGSFSTLEIQRTEQGDSAMYLCASSFKGQDYEQYFGPGTRLTVT.

The chain combines TRBV7-9 with TRBJ2-2; D may be TRBD1 (6 bases). V was clipped by 7 bases and J by 1 base, with 25 bases between them. This CDR3 contains 19 residues. Germline-derived CDR1 and CDR2 are SEHNR and FQNEAQ (reference sequence). The CDR3 is CASNPLRGDNAWNTGELFF. The DNA of the CDR3 is TGTGCCAGCAACCCCTTGAGAGGGGACAACGCTTGGAACACCGGGGAGCTGTTTTTT.

V is TRBV18 and J is TRBJ2-7, with a tentative D call TRBD2 (6 bases). V lost 6 bases, J lost 4 bases, and 16 bases lay in between. CDR3 size: 14 residues. CDR1 KGHSH and CDR2 LQKENI come from the germline V gene. CDR3 sequence reads: CASSPDGGDYEQYF. The CDR3 nucleotides read TGTGCCAGCTCTCCCGACGGCGGGGATTACGAGCAGTACTTC.

Here the CDR3 reads CAISESTQWGDTQYF. The CDR3 bases are TGTGCCATCAGTGAGTCGACTCAGTGGGGAGATACGCAGTATTTT. This chain joins TRBV10-3 and TRBJ2-3; D gene unclear. The CDR3 is made up of 15 amino acids. The germline V gene has CDR1 ENHRY and CDR2 SYGVKD. Trimming pared 0 bases from V and 5 bases from J, leaving 12 bases between.

The CDR3 loop is CARGGCYDQPQHF. The CDR3 nucleotides are TGTGCCAGAGGGGGTTGTTACGATCAGCCCCAGCATTTT. The J gene is TRBJ1-5, the V gene TRBV10-3; D possibly corresponds to TRBD1 (6 bases). This CDR3 contains 13 residues. Trimming removed 10 bases from V and 5 bases from J, with 15 bases in between. Germline V gene data show CDR1 as ENHRY and CDR2 as SYGVKD.

This clonotype was detected a few times. The chain couples TRBV3-1 to TRBJ1-5, with D unclear. The CDR3 has 16 amino acids. The germline V gene encodes CDR1 LGHDT and CDR2 YNNKEL (reference sequence). Trimming took off 0 bases at V and 2 bases at J, with 11 bases between the two ends. The CDR3 here is CASSQEQVWGNQPQHF. For the CDR3, the DNA is TGTGCCAGCAGCCAAGAACAAGTCTGGGGCAATCAGCCCCAGCATTTT.

The chain is built from TRBV6-1 and TRBJ2-7; 8 bases match TRBD2. Germline CDR1 is MNHNS and CDR2 is SASEGT. Trimming cost V 1 base and J 1 base; bases outside gene matches: 3. The CDR3 totals 15 residues. The CDR3 region is CASSEGTSPSYEQYF. CDR3 sequence (DNA): TGTGCCAGCAGTGAAGGGACTAGCCCTTCCTACGAGCAGTACTTC.

This clonotype has more than one count but fewer than ten. The V gene is TRBV2, the J gene TRBJ2-5; D unresolved. The CDR3 is 15 amino acids. V lost 8 bases and J lost 3, with 19 bases in between. Germline CDR1 SNHLY, CDR2 FYNNEI. CDR3 in amino acids: CASPVQAPSKETQYF. CDR3 bases: TGTGCCAGCCCGGTCCAGGCCCCCTCCAAAGAGACCCAGTACTTC.

The rearrangement joins TRBV19 to TRBJ1-2, with D unresolved. The germline V and J ends were trimmed by 8 bases and 7 bases, with 17 bases remaining between them. The CDR3 loop spans 13 amino acids. CDR1 LNHDA and CDR2 SQIVND come from the germline V gene (reference sequence). The DNA for the CDR3 is TGTGCCAGTGTTACCCCATCGGGGTCTGGCTACACCTTC. Translation gives CASVTPSGSGYTF.

The chain employs TRBV10-2 and TRBJ1-2; TRBD1 matches at 9 bases. Germline CDR1 WSHSY, CDR2 SAAADI. The CDR3 loop spans 14 amino acids. The V segment lost 6 bases and the J segment 3 bases; nucleotides outside the gene matches: 5. CDR3 in DNA: TGCGCCAGCAGGGTCCGGACAGGGGACTATGGCTACACCTTC. This gives the protein CASRVRTGDYGYTF.

The chain links TRBV6-5 to TRBJ1-4; D gene uncertain. Per the germline V gene, CDR1 is MNHEY and CDR2 is SVGAGI. CDR3 length: 14 amino acids. With 2 bases removed from V and 1 base from J, the gap between germline ends came to 5 bases. In DNA form, the CDR3 reads TGTGCCAGCAGTTACCTGCGAACTAATGAAAAACTGTTTTTT. Translating it yields CASSYLRTNEKLFF.

J is TRBJ1-1 and V is TRBV15, with a weak D call TRBD1 (5 bases). Germline CDR1 reads LNHNV; CDR2 reads YYDKDF (reference sequence). V was clipped by 3 bases and J by 7 bases, with 15 bases between them. The length of the CDR3 is 14 residues. The CDR3 is CATSSEYRRGEAFF. CDR3 DNA sequence: TGTGCCACCAGCAGTGAATATCGGAGGGGTGAAGCTTTCTTT. The full variable domain, its missing parts supplied by reference TRBV15 and TRBJ1-1, is DAMVIQNPRYQVTQFGKPVTLSCSQTLNHNVMYWYQQKSSQAPKLLFHYYDKDFNNEADTPDNFQSRRPNTSFCFLDIRSPGLGDTAMYLCATSSEYRRGEAFFGQGTRLTVV.

As to this clonotype: The junction departs from the called germline gene at one end, perhaps through a read error. This chain uses TRBV6-1 with TRBJ2-2, with no clear D. The CDR3 extends over 13 amino acids. Looked up from germline, CDR1 is MNHNS and CDR2 is SASEGT. The CDR3 DNA follows: TGTGTCAGCACAAGGGAGAACACCGGGGAGCTGTTTTTT. It translates to CVSTRENTGELFF.

V gene TRBV29-1 combines with J gene TRBJ2-1; D ambiguous. Between the trimmed V and J ends, which lost 4 bases and 5 bases, there was a span of 3 bases. CDR1 is SQVTM and CDR2 is ANQGSEA in the germline V gene. There are 10 residues in the CDR3. Here the CDR3 reads CSVGNNEQFF. CDR3 in DNA: TGCAGCGTTGGAAACAATGAGCAGTTCTTC.

This clonotype was seen a handful of times. This chain links TRBV4-1 with TRBJ1-3, with TRBD1 as a possible D gene (6 bases). The length of the CDR3 is 18 residues. Germline CDR1 MGHRA, CDR2 YSYEKL. V dropped 0 bases and J dropped 5 bases, with 20 bases sitting between them. In DNA, the CDR3 is TGCGCCAGCAGCCAAGATTGGCCCCCGGGGGCGATTAGAAACACCATATATTTT. It yields the protein CASSQDWPPGAIRNTIYF.

The chain joins TRBV6-2 or TRBV6-3 to TRBJ1-2; D gene uncertain. Trimming took 5 bases from V and 3 from J, leaving 16 bases between them. The CDR3 loop spans 15 amino acids. Germline V CDR1 and CDR2: MNHEY, SVGEGT. The CDR3 sequence: CASSRPSRYDYGYTF. The DNA of the CDR3 is TGTGCCAGCAGTAGACCGTCTCGTTATGACTATGGCTACACCTTC.

The V and J genes are TRBV12-3 or TRBV12-4 and TRBJ2-7; no reliable D call. V was clipped by 2 bases and J by 5 bases, with 7 bases between them. The CDR3 is made up of 12 amino acids. The CDR3 protein is CASSLLPHEQYF. Written as DNA, the CDR3 is TGTGCCAGCAGTTTACTGCCCCACGAGCAGTACTTC.

This clonotype was picked up a small number of times. This chain uses TRBV11-2 with TRBJ2-5; D is unresolved. The V and J ends lost 2 bases and 7 bases respectively, with 11 bases between them. CDR3 length: 13 amino acids. Germline CDR1 and CDR2: SGHAT and FQNNGV. CDR3 sequence reads: CASSLSHPGTQYF. CDR3 nucleotides: TGTGCCAGCAGCTTATCACACCCAGGGACCCAGTACTTC.

Many counts were recorded for this clonotype. The J gene is TRBJ1-5, the V gene TRBV27; weak D call: TRBD1 (6 bases). Trimming pared 6 bases from V and 6 bases from J, leaving 12 bases between. The CDR3 totals 13 residues. Germline V gene sequence: CDR1 MNHEY, CDR2 SMNVEV (reference sequence). The CDR3 region has the DNA TGTGCCAGCAGCTTAGGGGGGACTCAGCCCCAGCATTTT. It yields the protein CASSLGGTQPQHF.

This clonotype showed up just a few times. The chain is built from TRBV11-2 and TRBJ1-2; D may be TRBD1 (6 bases). Per the germline V gene, CDR1 is SGHAT and CDR2 is FQNNGV. The CDR3 is 14 amino acids. Trimming took 2 bases from V and 4 from J, leaving 11 bases between them. This CDR3 is CASSLRTDVYGYTF. CDR3 in DNA: TGTGCCAGCAGCTTACGGACAGATGTCTATGGCTACACCTTC. Using reference TRBV11-2 and TRBJ1-2 for the parts outside the CDR3, the full variable domain is EAGVAQSPRYKIIEKRQSVAFWCNPISGHATLYWYQQILGQGPKLLIQFQNNGVVDDSQLPKDRFSAERLKGVDSTLKIQPAKLEDSAVYLCASSLRTDVYGYTFGSGTRLTVV.

This clonotype was detected only a few times. CDR3 nucleotide sequence: TGTGCCAGCAGTGGGGACAGGGGCCTCGAGAACACTGAAGCTTTCTTT. Its protein product is CASSGDRGLENTEAFF. The V gene is TRBV6-1, the J gene TRBJ1-1; 10 bases fit TRBD1. Trimming removed 4 bases from V and 1 base from J; junction bases left unmatched: 6. Germline loops: CDR1 MNHNS, CDR2 SASEGT. CDR3 size: 16 residues.

This clonotype was counted at least ten times. The chain has TRBV7-6 and TRBJ2-1; 15 bases agree with TRBD2. CDR1 SGHVS and CDR2 FNYEAQ come from the germline V gene. V lost 5 bases, J lost 13 bases, and 6 bases stayed unmatched. This CDR3 comprises 14 residues. CDR3 amino acids: CASSTPGLAGGQFF. The CDR3 bases are TGTGCCAGCAGCACCCCGGGACTAGCGGGGGGACAGTTCTTC.

This clonotype was seen repeatedly, ten times or more. Sequence at one end of the junction differs from germline and may be a read error. CDR3 coding DNA: TGTGCCAGCAGCCCCCGGGGGAACTCCAACAATGAGCAGTTCTTC. Residues: CASSPRGNSNNEQFF. V and J are TRBV7-2 and TRBJ2-1; D may be TRBD2 (6 bases). The CDR3 is 15 amino acids. Germline V gene sequence: CDR1 SGHTA, CDR2 FQGNSA.